This T cell receptor beta chain appears in the sequencing data of a study of blood T cell repertoires in COVID-19. Study information: From T cells, B-cell-depleted T cells, or PBMCs came the material, which was cDNA or gDNA.

Authors' data handling: Scientists estimated how many nucleated cells there were by amplifying reference gene primers. TCRdb's copy holds only in-frame clones and misses some; the assay was immunoSEQ multiplex PCR. That table furnishes V, J and clone size, whereas the DNA furnished D and trimming. The profile covers 200,000 to 250,000 clones, with 83% appearing a single time and 1.3% taken by the ten largest. V lost 0 bases, J lost 4 bases, and 7 bases lay in between. This CDR3 is 13 amino acids long. Germline CDR1 and CDR2: MNHEY and SVGAGI. The chain has TRBV6-5 and TRBJ2-7, with D possibly matching TRBD2 (6 bases). This receptor was identified in a woman aged 25 to 39 with COVID-19, enrolled during active disease. Sequencing input: peripheral blood. CDR3 nucleotide sequence: TGTGCCAGCAGTTACTCGGAGGGTTACGAGCAGTACTTC. Its translation is CASSYSEGYEQYF.